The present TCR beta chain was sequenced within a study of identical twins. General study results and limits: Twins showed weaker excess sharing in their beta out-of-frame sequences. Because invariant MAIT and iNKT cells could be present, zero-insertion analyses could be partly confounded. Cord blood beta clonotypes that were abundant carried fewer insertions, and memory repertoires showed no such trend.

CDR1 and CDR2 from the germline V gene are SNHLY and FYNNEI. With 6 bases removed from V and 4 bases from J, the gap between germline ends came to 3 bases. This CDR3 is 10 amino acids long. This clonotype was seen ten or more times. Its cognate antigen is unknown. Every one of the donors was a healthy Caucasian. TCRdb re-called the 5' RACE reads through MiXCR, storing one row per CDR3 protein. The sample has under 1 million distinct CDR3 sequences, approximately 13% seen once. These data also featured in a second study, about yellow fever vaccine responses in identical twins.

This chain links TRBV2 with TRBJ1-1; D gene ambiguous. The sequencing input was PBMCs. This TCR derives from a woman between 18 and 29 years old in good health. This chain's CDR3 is CASRSTEAFF. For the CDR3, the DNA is TGTGCCAGCAGGAGCACTGAAGCTTTCTTT. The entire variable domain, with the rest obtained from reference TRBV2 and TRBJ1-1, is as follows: EPEVTQTPSHQVTQMGQEVILRCVPISNHLYFYWYRQILGQKVEFLVSFYNNEISEKSEIFDDQFSVERPDGSNFTLKIRSTKLEDSAMYFCASRSTEAFFGQGTRLTVV.